The clone carrying this TCR beta chain was seen only once. The antigen remains unidentified. The entry originates in a study of radiotherapy plus CTLA-4 blockade in lung cancer. At the level of the study: Objective response rate was over 15%; disease control rate, around 30%.

Produced via immunoSEQ multiplex PCR; TCRdb's table is partial and in-frame only. The repertoire includes around 95,000 clones, 83% of them detected once, and 0.84% sits in the top ten. Patients in the study, people with chemo-refractory metastatic non-small-cell lung cancer, received focal radiation plus ipilimumab CTLA-4 blockade. Whole-study results and caveats: An expansion of tumor-derived TCR clones occurred in blood after radiotherapy plus ipilimumab.

The sequencing used peripheral blood, collected from a patient treated with radiotherapy plus ipilimumab. The TCR originated in a human donor with non-small cell lung cancer who had stable disease on radiotherapy plus ipilimumab.

The CDR3 DNA sequence: TGCGCCAGCGGAAGGGCCTCCTACGAGCAGTACTTC. Translating gives CASGRASYEQYF. The V call is TRBV10-2, the J call TRBJ2-7; no clear D gene. Germline assignment: CDR1 WSHSY and CDR2 SAAADI. V was pared by 8 bases and J by 0 bases, with 8 bases between. The CDR3 is made up of 12 amino acids.